This passage covers 5 T cell receptor beta chains from one sample sequenced in a study of blood T cell repertoires in COVID-19. Produced via immunoSEQ multiplex PCR; TCRdb's table is partial and in-frame only. This sample carries a few hundred thousand clones, about 88% of them seen once, and the ten largest clones take 2% to 2.5%. Sequenced: PBMCs or T cells enriched from blood (not recorded which). Receptors were obtained from an older woman in a cohort exposed to, infected with or recovered from COVID-19 (not recorded which).

The chain has TRBV10-3 and TRBJ2-3; 13 positions agree with TRBD2. Germline V gives CDR1 ENHRY, CDR2 SYGVKD. Trimming cost V 1 base and J 2 bases; bases outside gene matches: 6. The CDR3 is 18 residues long. The CDR3 DNA is TGTGCCATCAGTGAGTTACCGGGACTAGCGGGACCCACAGATACGCAGTATTTT. This encodes CAISELPGLAGPTDTQYF.

This chain links TRBV28 with TRBJ2-3, with 8 bases fitting TRBD2. Germline-derived CDR1 and CDR2 are MDHEN and SYDVKM. V dropped 5 bases and J dropped 6; count of bases not matched to a gene: 13. The CDR3 has 16 amino acids. The CDR3 coding sequence is TGTGCCAGCAGTCCTTATGGAGCCGGGACTAGGGATACGCAGTATTTT. This codes for CASSPYGAGTRDTQYF.

The genes are TRBV28 and TRBJ1-4, with 10 bases aligning to TRBD1. V shed 5 bases, J shed 0 bases, and the junction held 6 bases outside the gene matches. CDR1 and CDR2 from the germline V gene are MDHEN and SYDVKM. The CDR3 spans 17 residues. The CDR3 here is CASSADRGLATNEKLFF. Written as DNA, the CDR3 is TGTGCCAGCAGTGCCGACAGGGGGCTGGCAACTAATGAAAAACTGTTTTTT.

V usage is TRBV6-1 and J usage is TRBJ1-3; D is undetermined. V was shortened by 2 bases and J by 0 bases, with 20 bases between the two germline ends. Germline lookup yields CDR1 MNHNS and CDR2 SASEGT. CDR3 length: 19 residues. The CDR3 DNA reads as TGTGCCAGCAGTGAATTATGGAGACCCACCCGAGGCTCTGGAAACACCATATATTTT. Protein: CASSELWRPTRGSGNTIYF.

The V call is TRBV28, the J call TRBJ2-1, with 14 bases aligning to TRBD2. The V segment lost 6 bases and the J segment 4 bases; nucleotides outside the gene matches: 2. The CDR3 totals 15 residues. In germline, CDR1 is MDHEN, CDR2 SYDVKM. Written as DNA, the CDR3 is TGTGCCAGCAGGGGACTAGCGGGAGTTTACAATGAGCAGTTCTTC. Encoded protein: CASRGLAGVYNEQFF.